This T cell receptor (beta chain) was identified in a study of regulatory T cells in long-lasting Graves disease. In its sample, this clonotype was seen many times. TCR beta libraries were built with iRepertoire HTBI primers and Arm-PCR of CDR3 regions. Per the authors' pipeline: Across samples, roughly 64 TRBV and 12 to 15 TRBJ segments were found. In TCRdb, the multiplex PCR reads were re-called with MiXCR into one record per CDR3 protein. TCRdb, not the authors, supplied the V and J calls. Of around 360,000 distinct CDR3 sequences detected, around 15% appear once; the ten largest clones hold 20% to 25%. Time point: newly diagnosed GD, antithyroid drugs for less than 3 months. The TCR library used RNA extracted from PBMCs. V lost 5 bases to trimming and J lost 6 bases, with 11 bases between them. Per germline, CDR1 MDHEN and CDR2 SYDVKM. This CDR3 is 13 amino acids long. A further study also used this sample, focusing on T cells in Graves' hyperthyroidism and ophthalmopathy. That source notes: The TCR CDR3 was amplified in a first-round RT-PCR using the HTBI primer set.

This sequence was found in a woman aged 18-29 years with Graves disease. V is TRBV28 and J is TRBJ1-3, with a possible D match to TRBD1 (6 bases). The specimen was peripheral blood mononuclear cells (PBMCs), collected at new diagnosis, from a patient treated with antithyroid drugs. CDR3: CASSTRTANTIYF. DNA for the CDR3: TGTGCCAGCAGTACGAGGACAGCAAACACCATATATTTT.